This entry lists 20 T cell receptor beta chains sequenced from one sample in a study of a mutant IDH1 vaccine in newly diagnosed glioma. Their recognized antigens are unknown. TCRdb's copy holds only in-frame clones and misses some; the assay was immunoSEQ multiplex PCR. Of tens of thousands of clones listed, roughly 61% are singletons. Specified time point: week 47, end of study. In the vaccine, a single dose held 300 ug of the mutant IDH1 20-mer peptide, along with topical imiquimod. Sequencing used peripheral blood mononuclear cells (PBMCs), obtained from a glioma patient whose treatment included an IDH1 peptide vaccine. These TCRs come from a man between 40 and 49 years old with glioma. Some clones in this sample may be carry-over from other donors' samples.

The V gene is TRBV6-5, the J gene TRBJ2-2, with no clear D. The V and J ends lost 2 bases and 8 bases respectively, with 3 bases between them. This CDR3 comprises 11 residues. Looked up from germline, CDR1 is MNHEY and CDR2 is SVGAGI. In DNA, the CDR3 is TGTGCCAGCAGTTACCTTGGGGAGCTGTTTTTT. Translation gives CASSYLGELFF.

In its sample, this clone was seen a few times. The V and J genes are TRBV2 and TRBJ2-3; no definite D call. Trimming removed 7 bases from V and 10 bases from J, with 12 bases in between. The CDR3 is 11 residues long. Germline lookup yields CDR1 SNHLY and CDR2 FYNNEI. The CDR3 loop is CASITARSQYF. The CDR3, as DNA: TGTGCCAGCATTACGGCCCGGTCGCAGTATTTT.

The chain combines TRBV5-1 with TRBJ1-4; D is undetermined. Trimming took 4 bases from V and 4 from J, leaving 8 bases between them. This CDR3 has 13 amino acids. Germline V gene data show CDR1 as SGHRS and CDR2 as YFSETQ. The CDR3 DNA sequence: TGCGCCAGCAGCCCCGGGAATAATGAAAAACTGTTTTTT. As protein: CASSPGNNEKLFF.

This clone was seen a few times. Here the CDR3 DNA reads TGTGCCAGCAGCTGGGAGGTTGTCGGGTCGTCCCTCCACTTT. Its protein is CASSWEVVGSSLHF. The gene calls are TRBV5-6 and TRBJ1-6; no reliable D call. Trimming removed 3 bases from V and 14 bases from J, with 18 bases in between. CDR1 is SGHDT and CDR2 is YYEEEE in the germline V gene. The CDR3 extends over 14 amino acids.

This clone was found a few times. The chain is built from TRBV30 and TRBJ1-6; the match to TRBD1 covers 8 bases. There are 15 residues in the CDR3. The V and J ends lost 0 bases and 6 bases, in that order; junction bases with no gene match: 4. Looked up from germline, CDR1 is GTSNPN and CDR2 is SVGIG (reference sequence). The CDR3 protein is CAWSVGQGINSPLHF. CDR3 DNA: TGTGCCTGGAGTGTCGGACAGGGCATTAATTCACCCCTCCACTTT.

V is TRBV5-1 and J is TRBJ2-5; TRBD1 might be the D (6 bases). This CDR3 has 15 amino acids. The germline V gene has CDR1 SGHRS and CDR2 YFSETQ. Trimming cost V 4 bases and J 2 bases, with 15 bases left between them. The CDR3 protein is CASSLDGQIQETQYF. The DNA for the CDR3 is TGCGCCAGCAGCCTCGACGGACAGATACAAGAGACCCAGTACTTC.

The chain employs TRBV6-1 and TRBJ1-2, with D perhaps TRBD1 (5 bases). This CDR3 spans 17 amino acids. CDR1 and CDR2 (germline): MNHNS, SASEGT. With 1 base removed from V and 5 bases from J, the gap between germline ends came to 20 bases. The DNA for the CDR3 is TGTGCCAGCAGTGAAGTTGGAGTGGGGCGGGCGGGATATGGCTACACCTTC. It yields the protein CASSEVGVGRAGYGYTF.

The rearrangement joins TRBV27 to TRBJ1-5; TRBD1 matches at 8 bases. V was clipped by 5 bases and J by 9 bases; unmatched bases: 15. The germline gives CDR1 MNHEY, CDR2 SMNVEV (reference sequence). This CDR3 comprises 16 residues. The CDR3 DNA is TGTGCCAGCAGTCGGGGGGGGGACAGGCCTCAAGGGCCCCAGCATTTT. Protein sequence: CASSRGGDRPQGPQHF.

The chain links TRBV20-1 to TRBJ1-1, with a tentative D call TRBD1 (5 bases). The germline CDR1 and CDR2 sequences are DFQATT and SNEGSKA (reference sequence). The CDR3 is 11 residues long. Between the trimmed V and J ends, which lost 6 bases and 4 bases, there was a span of 9 bases. The CDR3 spells CSAHGATEAFF. The CDR3 coding sequence is TGCAGTGCACACGGGGCCACTGAAGCTTTCTTT.

The chain uses TRBV6-1 and TRBJ2-7, with 9 bases aligning to TRBD1. There are 15 residues in the CDR3. The junction had 9 bases not matched to a gene; V was cut back by 7 bases and J by 2 bases. The germline CDR1 and CDR2 sequences are MNHNS and SASEGT. CDR3 residues: CASTLRGQGTYEQYF. The CDR3 DNA follows: TGTGCCAGCACTCTAAGGGGACAGGGTACCTACGAGCAGTACTTC.

This clone has more than one count but fewer than ten. The V gene is TRBV4-1, the J gene TRBJ2-7; TRBD2 aligns across 15 bases. CDR3 length: 15 residues. CDR1 is MGHRA, CDR2 YSYEKL, per germline. V lost 4 bases, J lost 4 bases, and 2 bases stayed unmatched. CDR3 sequence (DNA): TGCGCCAGCAGCCCGGGACTAGCGGGGGGTTACGAGCAGTACTTC. It is translated as CASSPGLAGGYEQYF.

The chain recombines TRBV5-6 with TRBJ2-1; 8 nucleotides line up with TRBD2. V gave up 1 base and J gave up 5 bases; unmatched junction bases: 5. Germline V gene lookup returns CDR1 SGHDT and CDR2 YYEEEE. CDR3 length: 15 residues. The CDR3 sequence is CASSLSLRGDNEQFF. CDR3 bases: TGTGCCAGCAGCTTGAGTCTGCGGGGGGACAATGAGCAGTTCTTC.

The chain combines TRBV5-6 with TRBJ1-5; D possibly corresponds to TRBD1 (5 bases). The V gene's germline CDR1 is SGHDT and CDR2 YYEEEE. The V and J ends lost 0 bases and 7 bases respectively, with 14 bases between them. The CDR3 has 15 residues. The CDR3 is CASSLGLGQGQPQHF. The CDR3 bases are TGTGCCAGCAGCTTGGGCCTAGGGCAGGGACAGCCCCAGCATTTT.

CDR3 sequence (DNA): TGTGCCATCAGTGGACAGATTAATGAAAAACTGTTTTTT. This gives the protein CAISGQINEKLFF. The chain recombines TRBV10-3 with TRBJ1-4; weak D call: TRBD1 (5 bases). This CDR3 comprises 13 residues. V was shortened by 4 bases and J by 4 bases, with 7 bases between the two germline ends. CDR1 and CDR2 from the germline V gene are ENHRY and SYGVKD.

This chain connects TRBV21-1 to TRBJ1-1; the table's D call, TRBD1, has no DNA check behind it. TRBV21-1 is marked as a pseudogene. This CDR3 contains 17 residues. In DNA form, the CDR3 reads TGTGCCAGCAGCCCGGTAGAAGGGGGTCTGTCTGCAACTGAAGCTTTCTTT. Its translation: CASSPVEGGLSATEAFF.

In this sample, this clone turned up once. The rearrangement links TRBV30 to TRBJ1-2; 7 bases are a match to TRBD1. Germline trimming cut 4 bases from V and 4 bases from J; bases unmatched to any gene: 12. CDR1 GTSNPN and CDR2 SVGIG come from the germline V gene (reference sequence). The CDR3 length is 15 residues. CDR3 residues: CAWIRTDRVGYGYTF. Here the CDR3 DNA reads TGTGCCTGGATAAGAACCGACAGGGTGGGCTATGGCTACACCTTC.

The V and J genes are TRBV6-1 and TRBJ2-1, with no clear D. This CDR3 is built from 14 residues. Trimming removed 4 bases from V and 0 bases from J, with 7 bases in between. CDR1 is MNHNS, CDR2 SASEGT, per germline. CDR3 nucleotide sequence: TGTGCCAGCAGTGCGAAGAGCTCCTACAATGAGCAGTTCTTC. It encodes CASSAKSSYNEQFF.

The V gene is TRBV7-9, the J gene TRBJ2-7; possibly TRBD2 for D (6 bases). Germline assignment: CDR1 SEHNR and CDR2 FQNEAQ (reference sequence). Trimming left V 5 bases short and J 1 base short, with 12 bases between. This CDR3 is 14 amino acids long. CDR3 bases: TGTGCCAGCAGCGGCGGGACGGCATCCTACGAGCAGTACTTC. This translates into CASSGGTASYEQYF.

This chain uses TRBV18 with TRBJ1-5, with no clear D. CDR1 is KGHSH, CDR2 LQKENI, per germline. The CDR3 loop spans 14 amino acids. The V end was cut by 2 bases, the J end by 4 bases, with 9 bases between. The CDR3 DNA reads as TGTGCCAGCTCACCATTGGACCGGAATCAGCCCCAGCATTTT. It specifies CASSPLDRNQPQHF.

A note on this clone: Other nucleotide sequences in the sample specify the same CDR3. The rearrangement joins TRBV30 to TRBJ1-6; no clear D. V was trimmed by 0 bases and J by 1 base, leaving 4 bases between them. This CDR3 is built from 14 residues. The germline V gene has CDR1 GTSNPN and CDR2 SVGIG (reference sequence). CDR3 nucleotides: TGTGCCTGGAGTGTGACGTCCTATAATTCACCCCTCCACTTT. Amino acid sequence: CAWSVTSYNSPLHF.